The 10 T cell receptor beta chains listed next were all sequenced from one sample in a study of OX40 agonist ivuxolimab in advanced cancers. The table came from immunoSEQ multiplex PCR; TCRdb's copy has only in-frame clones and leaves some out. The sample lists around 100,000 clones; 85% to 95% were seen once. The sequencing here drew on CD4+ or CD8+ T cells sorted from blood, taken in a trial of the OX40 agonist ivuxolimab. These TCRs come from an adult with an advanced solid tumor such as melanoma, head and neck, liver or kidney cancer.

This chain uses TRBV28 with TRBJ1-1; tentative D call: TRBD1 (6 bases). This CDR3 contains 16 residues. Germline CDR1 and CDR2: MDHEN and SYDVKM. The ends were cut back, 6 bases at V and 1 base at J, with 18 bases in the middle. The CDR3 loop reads CASSHPTGTPNTEAFF. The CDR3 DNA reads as TGTGCCAGCAGCCATCCAACCGGGACACCGAACACTGAAGCTTTCTTT.

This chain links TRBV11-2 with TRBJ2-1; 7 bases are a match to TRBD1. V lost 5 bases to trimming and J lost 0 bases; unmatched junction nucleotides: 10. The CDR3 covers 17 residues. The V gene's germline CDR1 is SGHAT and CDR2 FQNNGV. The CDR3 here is CASSQNWGTASYNEQFF. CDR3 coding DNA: TGTGCCAGCAGCCAGAACTGGGGGACAGCCTCCTACAATGAGCAGTTCTTC.

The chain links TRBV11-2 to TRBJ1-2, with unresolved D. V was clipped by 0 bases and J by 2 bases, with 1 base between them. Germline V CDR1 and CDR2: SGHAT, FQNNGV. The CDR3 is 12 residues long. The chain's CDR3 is CASSLENYGYTF. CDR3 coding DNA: TGTGCCAGCAGCTTAGAGAACTATGGCTACACCTTC.

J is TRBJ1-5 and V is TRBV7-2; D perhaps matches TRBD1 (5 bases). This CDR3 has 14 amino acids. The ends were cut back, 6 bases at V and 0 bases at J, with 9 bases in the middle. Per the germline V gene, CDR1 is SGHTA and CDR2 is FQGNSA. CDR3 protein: CASRLGGSNQPQHF. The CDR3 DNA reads TGTGCCAGCAGGCTCGGGGGTAGCAATCAGCCCCAGCATTTT.

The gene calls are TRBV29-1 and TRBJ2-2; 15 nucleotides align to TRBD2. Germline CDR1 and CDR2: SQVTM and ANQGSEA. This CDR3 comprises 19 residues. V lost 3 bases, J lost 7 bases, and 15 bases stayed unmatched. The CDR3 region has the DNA TGCAGCGTTGATCATCCCGGGACTAGCGGGAGGCCCTCCATCGGGGAGCTGTTTTTT. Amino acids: CSVDHPGTSGRPSIGELFF.

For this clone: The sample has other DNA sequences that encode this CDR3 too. Written as DNA, the CDR3 is TGTGCCAGCAGTTTGCCGGGTTCCACCTACGAGCAGTACTTC. Its protein is CASSLPGSTYEQYF. The rearrangement links TRBV28 to TRBJ2-7; no clear D. CDR1 is MDHEN, CDR2 SYDVKM, per germline. The CDR3 sequence is 14 residues long. The V end lost 3 bases, the J end lost 2 bases, and 11 bases lay between the germline ends.

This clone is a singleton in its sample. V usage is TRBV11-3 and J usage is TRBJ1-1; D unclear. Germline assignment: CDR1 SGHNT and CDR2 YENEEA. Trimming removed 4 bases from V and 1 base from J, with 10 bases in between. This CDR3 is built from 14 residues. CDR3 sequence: CASSYRMGNTEAFF. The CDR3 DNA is TGTGCCAGCAGCTATAGGATGGGGAACACTGAAGCTTTCTTT.

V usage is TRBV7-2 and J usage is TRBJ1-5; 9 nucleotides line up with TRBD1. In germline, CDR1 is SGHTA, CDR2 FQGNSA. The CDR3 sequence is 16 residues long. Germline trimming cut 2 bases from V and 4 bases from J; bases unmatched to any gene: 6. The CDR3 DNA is TGTGCCAGCAGCTTATACGGGACAGGGAGTAATCAGCCCCAGCATTTT. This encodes CASSLYGTGSNQPQHF.

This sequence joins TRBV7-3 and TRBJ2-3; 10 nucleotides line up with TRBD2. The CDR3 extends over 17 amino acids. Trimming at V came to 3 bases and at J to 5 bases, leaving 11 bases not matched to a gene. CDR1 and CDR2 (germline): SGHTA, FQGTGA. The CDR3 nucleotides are TGTGCCAGCAGCTTGTCGATCAGCGGGAGGGCTGGAGATACGCAGTATTTT. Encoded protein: CASSLSISGRAGDTQYF.

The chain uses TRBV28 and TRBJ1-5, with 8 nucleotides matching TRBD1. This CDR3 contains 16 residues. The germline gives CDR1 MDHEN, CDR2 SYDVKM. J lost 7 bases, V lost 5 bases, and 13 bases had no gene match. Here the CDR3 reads CASSLSRQGSIQPQHF. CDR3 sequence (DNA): TGTGCCAGCAGTCTCTCTCGACAGGGGAGTATACAGCCCCAGCATTTT.